Reported below is one T cell receptor (beta chain). This record belongs to a study of blood T cell repertoires in COVID-19. On the study more broadly: PBMCs, B-cell-depleted T cells, or T cells provided the cDNA or gDNA that made up the material.

Germline V gene lookup returns CDR1 ENHRY and CDR2 SYGVKD. CDR3 length: 16 residues. With V trimmed by 2 bases and J by 7 bases, 9 bases remained unmatched. TCRdb's copy holds only in-frame clones and misses some; the assay was immunoSEQ multiplex PCR. Counted here are about 210,000 clones, around four fifths occurring once; the ten biggest clones make up roughly 8.7%. The participants were between roughly 18 and 89 years old and came from roughly 25 US areas. Participant reports of clinical history set cohort assignment. Sequencing was performed on PBMCs or T cells enriched from blood (not recorded which). This TCR came from a middle-aged man who had recovered from COVID-19. The rearrangement uses TRBV10-3 and TRBJ1-2; TRBD1 matches 11 bases. The chain's CDR3 is CAISENFGQGASGYTF. In DNA form, the CDR3 reads TGTGCCATCAGTGAGAACTTCGGACAGGGGGCAAGTGGCTACACCTTC.